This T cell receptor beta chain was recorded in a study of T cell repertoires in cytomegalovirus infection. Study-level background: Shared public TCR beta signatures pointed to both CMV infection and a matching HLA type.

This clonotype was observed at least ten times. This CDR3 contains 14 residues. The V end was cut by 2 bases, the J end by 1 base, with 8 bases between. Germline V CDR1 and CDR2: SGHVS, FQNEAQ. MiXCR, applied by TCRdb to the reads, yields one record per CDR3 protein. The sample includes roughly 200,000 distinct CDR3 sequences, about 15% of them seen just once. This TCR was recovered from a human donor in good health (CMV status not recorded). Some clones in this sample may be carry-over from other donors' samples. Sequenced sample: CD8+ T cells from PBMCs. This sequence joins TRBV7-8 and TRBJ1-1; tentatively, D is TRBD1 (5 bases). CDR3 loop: CASSLRGPNTEAFF. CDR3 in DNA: TGTGCCAGCAGCTTACGGGGACCGAACACTGAAGCTTTCTTT.